This TCR beta chain was observed in a study of cytotoxic CD8 clonotypes in ibrutinib-treated CLL. Study as a whole: A median around 12 months of treatment, range 6 to 36, preceded the collection of response samples.

From germline, CDR1 is SGHRS and CDR2 YFSETQ. This CDR3 has 14 residues. Libraries were prepared by immunoSEQ multiplex PCR; TCRdb keeps only in-frame clonotypes and omits some of them. The data contain about 130,000 clones, 84% of them singletons. This clone was counted a few times. An end of the junction does not agree with germline; a read error may underlie this. This specimen was PBMCs, taken after 24 months of ibrutinib treatment. The rearrangement joins TRBV5-1 to TRBJ2-7; perhaps TRBD2 as D (5 bases). The source of this sequence is a human donor with chronic lymphocytic leukemia. DNA for the CDR3: TGCGCCAGCAGCTTGGGAGGAGGCGGCCTTTTTTTGGACTTC. Its translation: CASSLGGGGLFLDF.